The present T cell receptor (beta chain) was sequenced within a study of early T cells in non-severe SARS-CoV-2 infection. Background on the study: Chains were unpaired, as sequencing was done on bulk RNA from unsorted whole blood.

MiXCR, applied by TCRdb to the 5' RACE reads, yields one record per CDR3 protein. Of tens of thousands of distinct CDR3 sequences in the sample, roughly an eighth are singletons; the top ten hold roughly 4.2%. Per germline, CDR1 MNHNS and CDR2 SASEGT. The CDR3 length is 12 residues. The study's findings and limits: Matching against VDJdb likely underestimated virus-specific expansions, favoring anti-spike CD8.

Worth noting for this clonotype: Its antigen is undetermined. Possible read error: a much larger clone is one base away.

The sequenced sample was whole blood. The clonotype originates from an adult who was a healthcare worker with PCR-confirmed SARS-CoV-2 infection or an uninfected control (not recorded which). V usage is TRBV6-1 and J usage is TRBJ2-1; D is unresolved. The CDR3 coding sequence is TGTGCCAGCAGTGTCCCTTACATTGAGCAGTTCTTC. It encodes CASSVPYIEQFF.